This T cell receptor (beta chain) was captured by sequencing in a study of monozygotic twins with inflammatory bowel disease (dated by TCRdb to the late 2010s). About the investigation overall: The full study comprised around 30 monozygotic twin pairs: nine German pairs (four IBD-concordant, five IBD-discordant) and 19 IBD-discordant Danish pairs. Disease-associated traits were sought mainly through comparisons between IBD patients and their genetically identical healthy co-twins within discordant pairs. Each individual had, on average, about 151 000 unique TCRalpha sequences and 181 000 unique TCRbeta sequences available for analysis.

Note on this clonotype: The specificity of this receptor is unknown.

Broader findings and caveats from the paper: No single strong signal or clonotype linked to IBD turned up in the results, so the idea that one exists was not supported. A decrease in TCRbeta repertoire diversity, as measured by inverse Simpson index, was observed in IBD patients compared with their healthy co-twins. Compared with healthy twins, IBD patients had fewer clonotypes in common with other individuals, a difference most pronounced in patients showing signs of disease activity. Background noise and inter-individual variability may have been introduced into the repertoires by the differing immunosuppressive treatments among patients. Distinction between different T cell subtypes could not be achieved in the analysis. No difference in repertoire similarity was observed between concordant and discordant twins, possibly owing to limited statistical power.

From the cysteine up to the phenylalanine, the CDR3 has a length of 15 residues. No DNA appears here. Sequences MDHEN (CDR1) and SYDVKM (CDR2) are obtained from the germline V gene. The library was prepared using 5' RACE. Preparation of each TCR library used approximately 4,000 ng of total RNA. For each sample, cDNA synthesis was carried out in eight separate reactions using SMARTScribe reverse transcriptase. During cDNA synthesis, template switching was used to introduce unique molecular identifiers that contained a 6-nucleotide sample barcode. TCRalpha and TCRbeta cDNA was amplified in two nested PCRs of roughly 17 and 9 cycles, and bead purification was carried out after each PCR. Before amplification, the cDNA was treated with uracil DNA-glycosylase and purified using the QIAquick PCR purification kit. In the second PCR, Illumina TruSeq-compatible adapters and sample-specific barcodes were added. Library quality and concentration were assessed using TapeStation and Qubit, and approximately 5 ng of each library was pooled. Pooled libraries were sequenced on an Illumina HiSeq2500 single-index Rapid Run with 2 x 100 bp reads and custom sequencing primers. In the paper's pipeline: MiGEC version 1.2.6 was used for UMI-based consensus assembly, which corrected PCR and sequencing errors. MiXCR version 2.1.1 handled V(D)J alignment, clonotype assembly and CDR3 extraction. Normalisation of gene usage, clonotype sharing and MAIT/NKT TCR abundance was achieved by analysing the top 1000, 10 000 and 20 000 clonotypes per sample. After downsampling to 27 000 UMIs, diversity was calculated as the inverse Simpson index using the vegan R package. Paired Mann-Whitney U tests on discordant twin pairs were used, with Benjamini-Hochberg multiple-testing correction. TCRdb reprocessed the reads and assigns one entry to each CDR3 protein sequence, leaving out DNA. These V and J calls rely on TCRdb rather than the paper's analysis. This sample's table lists under 350,000 distinct CDR3 sequences. The ten top clones hold less than 6.5% of the sample.

A roughly 2.5 ml peripheral blood sample was drawn into PAXgene tubes per donor and stored at -80°C. Without any T cell sorting, total RNA was extracted from whole blood using the PAXgene blood miRNA kit on an automated QIAcube. Peripheral blood from monozygotic twin pairs who were concordant or discordant for inflammatory bowel disease underwent deep TCRalpha and TCRbeta repertoire profiling using unique molecular barcoding. Smoking habits were recorded for all twin pairs, with individuals classified as current, former or never smokers. The sequencing sample was made of blood. The sequence is built from TRBV28 and TRBJ2-6. The receptor's source is a human donor with ulcerative colitis or Crohn's disease, or a healthy co-twin of an affected twin (not recorded which). The CDR3 protein: CASSLSRTWANVLTF.